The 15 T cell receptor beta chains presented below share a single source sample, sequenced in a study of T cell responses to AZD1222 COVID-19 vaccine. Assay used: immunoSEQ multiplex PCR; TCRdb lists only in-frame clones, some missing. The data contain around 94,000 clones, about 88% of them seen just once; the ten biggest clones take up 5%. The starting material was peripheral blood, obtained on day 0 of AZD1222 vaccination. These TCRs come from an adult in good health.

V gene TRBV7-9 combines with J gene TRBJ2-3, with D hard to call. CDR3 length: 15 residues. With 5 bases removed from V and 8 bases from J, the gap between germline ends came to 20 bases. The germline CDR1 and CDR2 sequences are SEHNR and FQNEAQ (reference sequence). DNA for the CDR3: TGTGCCAGCAGCCCAGCCGGCCAGCCGAGTGGTACGCAGTATTTT. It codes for CASSPAGQPSGTQYF.

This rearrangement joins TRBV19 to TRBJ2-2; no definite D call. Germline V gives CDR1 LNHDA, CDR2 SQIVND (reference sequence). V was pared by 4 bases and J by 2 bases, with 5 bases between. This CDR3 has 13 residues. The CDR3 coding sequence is TGTGCCAGTAGTACAGAAAACACCGGGGAGCTGTTTTTT. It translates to CASSTENTGELFF.

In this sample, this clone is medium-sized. This chain's CDR3 is CASSQTRVVGANVLTF. CDR3 nucleotide sequence: TGTGCCAGCAGCCAAACTAGGGTAGTAGGGGCCAACGTCCTGACTTTC. The rearrangement joins TRBV14 to TRBJ2-6; D might be TRBD2 (5 bases). CDR1 is SGHDN, CDR2 FVKESK, per germline. The CDR3 covers 16 residues. Trimming shortened V by 2 bases and J by 4 bases, and 12 bases separated the two germline ends.

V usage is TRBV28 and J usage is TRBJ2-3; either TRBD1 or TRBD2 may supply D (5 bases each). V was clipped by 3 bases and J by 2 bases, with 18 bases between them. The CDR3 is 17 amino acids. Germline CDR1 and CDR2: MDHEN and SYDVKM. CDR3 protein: CASSFSGTPKPTDTQYF. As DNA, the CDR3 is TGTGCCAGCAGTTTTTCCGGGACGCCAAAACCCACAGATACGCAGTATTTT.

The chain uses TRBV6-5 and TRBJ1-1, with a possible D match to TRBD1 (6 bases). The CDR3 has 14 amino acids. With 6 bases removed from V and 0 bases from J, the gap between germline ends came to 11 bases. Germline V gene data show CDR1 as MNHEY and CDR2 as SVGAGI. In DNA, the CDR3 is TGTGCCAGCAGCAACGGGGGCCTGAACACTGAAGCTTTCTTT. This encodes CASSNGGLNTEAFF.

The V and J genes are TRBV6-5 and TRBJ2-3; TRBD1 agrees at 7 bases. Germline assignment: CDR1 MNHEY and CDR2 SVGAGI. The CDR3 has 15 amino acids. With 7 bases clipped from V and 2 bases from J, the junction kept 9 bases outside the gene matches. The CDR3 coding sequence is TGTGCCAGCACCTCGAGGGGGCCTTTCACAGATACGCAGTATTTT. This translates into CASTSRGPFTDTQYF.

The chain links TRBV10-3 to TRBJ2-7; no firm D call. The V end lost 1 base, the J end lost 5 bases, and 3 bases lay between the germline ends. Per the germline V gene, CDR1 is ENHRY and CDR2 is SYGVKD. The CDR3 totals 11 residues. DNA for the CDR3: TGTGCCATCAGTGAGTTGGACGAGCAGTACTTC. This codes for CAISELDEQYF.

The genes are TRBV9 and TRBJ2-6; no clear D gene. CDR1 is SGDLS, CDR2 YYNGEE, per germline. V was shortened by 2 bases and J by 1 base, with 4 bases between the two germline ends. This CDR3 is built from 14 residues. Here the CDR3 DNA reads TGTGCCAGCAGCGTGAGGTCTGGGGCCAACGTCCTGACTTTC. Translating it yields CASSVRSGANVLTF. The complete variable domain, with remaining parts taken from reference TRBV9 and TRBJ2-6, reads DSGVTQTPKHLITATGQRVTLRCSPRSGDLSVYWYQQSLDQGLQFLIQYYNGEERAKGNILERFSAQQFPDLHSELNLSSLELGDSALYFCASSVRSGANVLTFGAGSRLTVL.

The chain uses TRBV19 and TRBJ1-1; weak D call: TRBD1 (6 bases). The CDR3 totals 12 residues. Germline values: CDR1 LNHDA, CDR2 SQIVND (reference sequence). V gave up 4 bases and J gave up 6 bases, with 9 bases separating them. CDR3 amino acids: CASSRGLSEAFF. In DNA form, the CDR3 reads TGTGCCAGTAGTAGGGGGCTCTCTGAAGCTTTCTTT.

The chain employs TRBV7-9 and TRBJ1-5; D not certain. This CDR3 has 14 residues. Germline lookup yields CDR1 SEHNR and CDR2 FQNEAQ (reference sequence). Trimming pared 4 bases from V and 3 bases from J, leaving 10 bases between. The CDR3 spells CASSSLVPNQPQHF. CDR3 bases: TGTGCCAGCAGCTCCTTGGTCCCCAATCAGCCCCAGCATTTT.

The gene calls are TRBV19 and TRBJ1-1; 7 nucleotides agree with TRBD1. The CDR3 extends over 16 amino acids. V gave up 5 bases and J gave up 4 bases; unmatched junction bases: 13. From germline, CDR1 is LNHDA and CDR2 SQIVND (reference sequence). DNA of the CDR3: TGTGCCAGTAGTCCACTACAGGGGCCCGGGGGCACTGAAGCTTTCTTT. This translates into CASSPLQGPGGTEAFF. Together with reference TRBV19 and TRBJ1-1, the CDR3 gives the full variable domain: DGGITQSPKYLFRKEGQNVTLSCEQNLNHDAMYWYRQDPGQGLRLIYYSQIVNDFQKGDIAEGYSVSREKKESFPLTVTSAQKNPTAFYLCASSPLQGPGGTEAFFGQGTRLTVV.

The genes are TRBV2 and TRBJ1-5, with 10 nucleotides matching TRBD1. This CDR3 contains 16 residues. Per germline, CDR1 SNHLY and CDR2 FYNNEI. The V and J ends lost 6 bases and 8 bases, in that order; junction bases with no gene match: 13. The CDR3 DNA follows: TGTGCCAGCAGCCGAGCCGGGACAGGGGAAAAGAAGCCCCAGCATTTT. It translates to CASSRAGTGEKKPQHF.

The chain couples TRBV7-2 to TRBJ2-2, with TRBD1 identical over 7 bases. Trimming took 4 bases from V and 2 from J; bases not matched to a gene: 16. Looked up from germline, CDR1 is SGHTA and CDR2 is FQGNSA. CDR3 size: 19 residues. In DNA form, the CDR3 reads TGTGCCAGCAGCTCGGACAGGAAACAACCATCCATAAACACCGGGGAGCTGTTTTTT. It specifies CASSSDRKQPSINTGELFF.

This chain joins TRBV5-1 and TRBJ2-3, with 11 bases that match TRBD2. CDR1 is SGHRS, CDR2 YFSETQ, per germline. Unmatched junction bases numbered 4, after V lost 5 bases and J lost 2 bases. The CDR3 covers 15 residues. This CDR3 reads CASSFSGGATDTQYF. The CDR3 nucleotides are TGCGCCAGCAGTTTTAGCGGGGGGGCCACAGATACGCAGTATTTT.

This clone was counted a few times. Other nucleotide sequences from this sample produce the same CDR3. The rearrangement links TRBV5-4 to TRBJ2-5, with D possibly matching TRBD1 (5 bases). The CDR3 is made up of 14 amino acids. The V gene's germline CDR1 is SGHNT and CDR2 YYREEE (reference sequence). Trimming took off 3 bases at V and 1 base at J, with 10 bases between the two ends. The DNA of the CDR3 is TGTGCCAGCAGCTCAAGGGGTACCCAAGAGACCCAGTACTTC. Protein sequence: CASSSRGTQETQYF.